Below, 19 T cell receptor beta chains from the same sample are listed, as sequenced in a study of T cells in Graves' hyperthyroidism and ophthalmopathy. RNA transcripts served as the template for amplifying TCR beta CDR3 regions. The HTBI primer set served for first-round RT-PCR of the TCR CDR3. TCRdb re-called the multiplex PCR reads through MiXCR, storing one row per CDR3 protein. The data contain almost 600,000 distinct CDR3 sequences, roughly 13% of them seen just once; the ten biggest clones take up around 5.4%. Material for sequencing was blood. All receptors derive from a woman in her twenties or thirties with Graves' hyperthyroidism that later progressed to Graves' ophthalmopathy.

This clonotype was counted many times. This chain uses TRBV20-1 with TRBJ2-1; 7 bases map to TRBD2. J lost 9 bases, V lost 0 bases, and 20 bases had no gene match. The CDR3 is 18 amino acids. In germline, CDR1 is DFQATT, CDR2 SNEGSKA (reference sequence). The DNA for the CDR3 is TGCAGTGCTAGAGATTTGGATAGCGGGCAGGGAGAACGTGCTGAGCAGTTCTTC. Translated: CSARDLDSGQGERAEQFF.

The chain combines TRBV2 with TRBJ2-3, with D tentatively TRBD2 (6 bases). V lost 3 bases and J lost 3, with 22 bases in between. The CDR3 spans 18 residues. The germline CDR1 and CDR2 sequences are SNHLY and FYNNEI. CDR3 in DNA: TGTGCCAGCAGTGACCCTCGGGGGATCTTGGCGCTGACAGATACGCAGTATTTT. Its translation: CASSDPRGILALTDTQYF.

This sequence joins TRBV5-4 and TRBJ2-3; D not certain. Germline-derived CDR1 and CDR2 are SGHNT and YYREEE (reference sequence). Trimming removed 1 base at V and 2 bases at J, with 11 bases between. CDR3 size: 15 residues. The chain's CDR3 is CASSLKTYDTDTQYF. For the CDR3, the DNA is TGTGCCAGCAGCTTGAAGACATATGACACAGATACGCAGTATTTT.

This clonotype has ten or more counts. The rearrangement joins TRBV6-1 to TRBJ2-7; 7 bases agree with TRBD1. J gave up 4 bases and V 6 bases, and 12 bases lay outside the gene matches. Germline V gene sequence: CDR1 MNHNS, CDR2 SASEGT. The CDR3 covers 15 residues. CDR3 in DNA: TGTGCCAGCAGCGACCGGGACAGACTAACTTACGAGCAGTACTTC. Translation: CASSDRDRLTYEQYF.

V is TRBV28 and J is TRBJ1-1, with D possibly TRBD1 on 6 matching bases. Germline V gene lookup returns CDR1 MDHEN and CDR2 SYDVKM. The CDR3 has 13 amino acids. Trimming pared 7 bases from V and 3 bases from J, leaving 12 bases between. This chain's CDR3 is CASTGTLDTEAFF. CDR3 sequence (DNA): TGTGCCAGCACTGGGACATTGGACACTGAAGCTTTCTTT.

CDR3 nucleotide sequence: TGTGCCTGGAGGACGGGAAGGGACAGGGTTCAAGACAAAAACATTCAGTACTTC. Its translation: CAWRTGRDRVQDKNIQYF. The V gene is TRBV30, the J gene TRBJ2-4; 9 nucleotides align to TRBD1. V dropped 3 bases and J dropped 3; count of bases not matched to a gene: 15. The CDR3 totals 18 residues. CDR1 GTSNPN and CDR2 SVGIG come from the germline V gene (reference sequence).

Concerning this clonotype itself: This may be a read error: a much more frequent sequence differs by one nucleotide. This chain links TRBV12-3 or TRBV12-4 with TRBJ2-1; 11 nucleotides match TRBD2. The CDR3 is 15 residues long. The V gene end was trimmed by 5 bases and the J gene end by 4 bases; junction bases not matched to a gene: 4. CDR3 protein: CASSGTSGRYNEQFF. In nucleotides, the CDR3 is TGTGCCAGCAGTGGTACTAGCGGGAGATACAATGAGCAGTTCTTC.

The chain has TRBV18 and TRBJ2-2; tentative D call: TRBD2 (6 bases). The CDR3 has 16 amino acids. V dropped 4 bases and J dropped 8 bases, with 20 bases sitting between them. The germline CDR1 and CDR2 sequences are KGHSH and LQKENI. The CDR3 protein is CASSQSPGAGVGELFF. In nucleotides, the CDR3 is TGTGCCAGCTCACAATCACCGGGAGCAGGCGTTGGGGAGCTGTTTTTT.

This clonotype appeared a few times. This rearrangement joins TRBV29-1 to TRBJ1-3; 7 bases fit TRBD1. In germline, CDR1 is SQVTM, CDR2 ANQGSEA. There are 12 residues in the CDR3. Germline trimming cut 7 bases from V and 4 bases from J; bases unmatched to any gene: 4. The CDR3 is CSGGTDGNTIYF. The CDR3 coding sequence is TGCAGCGGCGGGACAGACGGAAACACCATATATTTT.

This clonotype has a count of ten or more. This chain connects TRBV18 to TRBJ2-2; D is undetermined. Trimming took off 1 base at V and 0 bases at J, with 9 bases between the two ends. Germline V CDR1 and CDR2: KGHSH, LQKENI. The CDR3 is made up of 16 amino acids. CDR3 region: CASSPQGSANTGELFF. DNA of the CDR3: TGTGCCAGCTCACCACAGGGATCCGCGAACACCGGGGAGCTGTTTTTT.

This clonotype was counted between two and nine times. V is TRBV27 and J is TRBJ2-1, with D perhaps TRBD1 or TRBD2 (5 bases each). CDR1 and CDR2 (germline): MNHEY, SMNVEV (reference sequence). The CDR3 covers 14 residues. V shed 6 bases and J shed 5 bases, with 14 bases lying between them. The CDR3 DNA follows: TGTGCCAGCAGCCCCGGGACGAAGGACAATGAGCAGTTCTTC. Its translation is CASSPGTKDNEQFF.

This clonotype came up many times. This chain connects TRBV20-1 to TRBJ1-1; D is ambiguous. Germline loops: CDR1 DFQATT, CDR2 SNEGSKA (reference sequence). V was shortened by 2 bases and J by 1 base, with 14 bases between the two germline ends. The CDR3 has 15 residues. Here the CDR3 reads CSARSQTESNTEAFF. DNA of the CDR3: TGCAGTGCTAGATCCCAGACCGAGTCGAACACTGAAGCTTTCTTT.

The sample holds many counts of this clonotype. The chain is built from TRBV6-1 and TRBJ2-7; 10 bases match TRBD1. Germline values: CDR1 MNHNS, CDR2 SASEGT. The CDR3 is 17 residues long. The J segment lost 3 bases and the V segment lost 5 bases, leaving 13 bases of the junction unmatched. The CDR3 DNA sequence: TGTGCCAGCAGTTTTGGGGTGGGACAGGGGACCTACTACGAGCAGTACTTC. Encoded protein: CASSFGVGQGTYYEQYF.

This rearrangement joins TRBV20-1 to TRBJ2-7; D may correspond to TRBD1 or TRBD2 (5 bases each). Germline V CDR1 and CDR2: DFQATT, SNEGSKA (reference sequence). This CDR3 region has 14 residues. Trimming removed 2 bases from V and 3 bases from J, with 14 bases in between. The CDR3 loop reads CSARTGTDFYEQYF. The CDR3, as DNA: TGCAGTGCTAGAACCGGGACGGATTTCTACGAGCAGTACTTC.

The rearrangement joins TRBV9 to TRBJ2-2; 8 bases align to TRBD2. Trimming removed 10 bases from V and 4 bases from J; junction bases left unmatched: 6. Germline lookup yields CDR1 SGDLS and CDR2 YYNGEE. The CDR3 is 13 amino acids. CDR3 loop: CASKAGATGELFF. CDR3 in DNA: TGTGCCTCTAAAGCGGGAGCCACCGGGGAGCTGTTTTTT.

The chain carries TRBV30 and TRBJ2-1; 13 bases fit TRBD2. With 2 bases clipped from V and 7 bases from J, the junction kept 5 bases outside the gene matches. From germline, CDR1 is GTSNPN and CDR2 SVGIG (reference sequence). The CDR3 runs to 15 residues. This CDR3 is CAWSPGLAGVNEQFF. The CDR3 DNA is TGTGCCTGGAGTCCCGGACTAGCGGGAGTAAATGAGCAGTTCTTC.

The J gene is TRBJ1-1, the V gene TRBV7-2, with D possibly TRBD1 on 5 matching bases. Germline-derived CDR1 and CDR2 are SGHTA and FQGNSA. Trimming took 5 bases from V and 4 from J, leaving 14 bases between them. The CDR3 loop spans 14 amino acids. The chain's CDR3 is CASSRRYQGTEAFF. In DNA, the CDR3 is TGTGCCAGCAGCCGTAGATATCAGGGCACTGAAGCTTTCTTT.

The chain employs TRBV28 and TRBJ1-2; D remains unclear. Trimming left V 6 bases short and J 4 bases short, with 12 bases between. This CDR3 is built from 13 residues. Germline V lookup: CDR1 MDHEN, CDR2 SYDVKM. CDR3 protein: CASSPGRAYGYTF. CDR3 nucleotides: TGTGCCAGCAGCCCCGGGAGAGCCTATGGCTACACCTTC.

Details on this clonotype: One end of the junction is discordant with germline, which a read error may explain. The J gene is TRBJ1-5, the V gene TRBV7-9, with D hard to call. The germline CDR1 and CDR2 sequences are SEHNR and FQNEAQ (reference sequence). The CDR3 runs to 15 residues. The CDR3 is CASSFDWERNEPQHF. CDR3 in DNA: TGTGCCAGCAGCTTTGATTGGGAGCGCAATGAGCCCCAGCATTTT.